This is a list of T cell receptor beta chains from one sample in a study of T cells in Graves' hyperthyroidism and ophthalmopathy. TCRdb processed the multiplex PCR reads anew with MiXCR; each CDR3 protein has one entry. The table lists about 600,000 distinct CDR3 sequences, more than 15% of them singletons. The source material was blood. The receptor set was obtained from a woman aged 40 to 50 with Graves' ophthalmopathy. The CDR3 runs from the conserved cysteine through the conserved F or W. Not every row has a clone size; where given, it reads once, few, many or a size class.

size	V	length	CDR3
-	TRBV18	16	CASSPSLDRPNTEAFF
many	TRBV10-2	15	CASSDKRTMNTEAFF
many	TRBV7-3	18	CASSLGLRGLSSYNEQFF
many	TRBV28	12	CASSFDVYEQYF
few	TRBV28	16	CASSLGTGRGNQPQHF
few	TRBV7-9	15	CASSPSRTSVDTQYF
many	TRBV2	13	CASMNNRGYGYTF
-	TRBV4-1	16	CASSQGPAGGTDTQYF
few	TRBV20-1	11	CSARPSSEAFF
many	TRBV12-3/TRBV12-4	14	CASSLQPGGEKLFF
many	TRBV7-2	15	CASSLVGLGSWEQYF
-	TRBV9	16	CASSPRAVVTYNEQFF
-	TRBV18	16	CASSPGPSLSNQPQHF
few	TRBV29-1	16	CSPTLLGTGGRGEAFF
many	TRBV11-2	16	CASSYDRLARTYEQYF
-	TRBV20-1	17	CSARDEMAGGPVGELFF
few	TRBV15	13	CATSGGSDYEQYF
few	TRBV11-2	15	CASSHTTGRENEQYF
many	TRBV11-1	15	CASTSRSYRSNEQFF
many	TRBV28	12	CASTTGNQPQHF
many	TRBV10-3	18	CAISESAFGQPSTDTQYF
few	TRBV5-5	14	CASSVDRLQETQYF
-	TRBV28	13	CASTLGYGNTIYF
-	TRBV6-5	14	CASSYVGPDTEAFF
-	TRBV10-3	14	CAISERESTDTQYF
few	TRBV5-1	13	CASSPRGPRELFF
-	TRBV3-1	16	CASSPGTSGDQETQYF
-	TRBV6-1	13	CAARDGPKETQYF
many	TRBV10-3	19	CAISEGLGLAASHQETQYF
many	TRBV20-1	13	CSVAGGSYNEQFF
-	TRBV13	15	CASSSLVGGRETQYF
-	TRBV7-2	15	CASSFDGQGPYEQYF
few	TRBV20-1	13	CSAPDRGANVLTF
-	TRBV19	15	CASSIGHLRNTEAFF